The 26 T cell receptor beta chains listed next were all sequenced from one sample in a study of beta chain features in type 1 diabetes. Study-level points and caveats: When Type 1 diabetes patients were examined, their TCRB CDR3s proved moderately but significantly shorter in all four CD4+ subsets.

These receptors have no identified antigens. Isolated RNA was reverse transcribed in full, so expressed TCRB transcripts were sequenced. Clones were sequenced by immunoSEQ multiplex PCR, and TCRdb holds only the in-frame ones, with some missing. There are about 400,000 clones in the sample; roughly 12% occur only once, and about 0.01% lies in the top ten. Sample: naive CD4+ T cells from blood. Receptors were obtained from a young woman with type 1 diabetes.

This clone turned up a few times. V gene TRBV28 combines with J gene TRBJ2-7; D possibly corresponds to TRBD2 (6 bases). V was shortened by 3 bases and J by 7 bases, with 10 bases between the two germline ends. CDR1 is MDHEN, CDR2 SYDVKM, per germline. The CDR3 runs 12 residues. CDR3 in DNA: TGTGCCAGCAGTTTTGGGGGGAATGAGCAGTACTTC. Amino acids: CASSFGGNEQYF.

The V call is TRBV10-3, the J call TRBJ2-7, with D unresolved. Trimming cost V 4 bases and J 1 base, with 5 bases left between them. This CDR3 has 12 amino acids. CDR1 is ENHRY, CDR2 SYGVKD, per germline. The CDR3 bases are TGTGCCATCAGTGCGCAGTCCTACGAGCAGTACTTC. It codes for CAISAQSYEQYF.

The chain joins TRBV5-6 to TRBJ1-2, with 7 bases fitting TRBD1. CDR3 length equals 14 residues. After removal of 2 bases from V and 2 bases from J, the junction contained 3 bases not matched to a gene. Germline V CDR1 and CDR2: SGHDT, YYEEEE. The CDR3 loop is CASSFRGQNYGYTF. DNA of the CDR3: TGTGCCAGCAGCTTTCGGGGACAGAACTATGGCTACACCTTC.

The V and J genes are TRBV6-5 and TRBJ2-5; TRBD2 might be the D (5 bases). The CDR3 runs 15 residues. V lost 2 bases to trimming and J lost 7 bases, with 17 bases between them. Germline values: CDR1 MNHEY, CDR2 SVGAGI. As DNA, the CDR3 is TGTGCCAGCAGTTACGCCCGGGGATTGATGAGGACCCAGTACTTC. Amino acid sequence: CASSYARGLMRTQYF.

This clone was detected only a few times. V gene TRBV6-5 combines with J gene TRBJ2-5; the match to TRBD2 covers 7 bases. Germline V gene sequence: CDR1 MNHEY, CDR2 SVGAGI. The CDR3 has 15 amino acids. With 5 bases clipped from V and 5 bases from J, the junction kept 11 bases outside the gene matches. The CDR3 reads CASSRGLEEMETQYF. The DNA of the CDR3 is TGTGCCAGCAGTAGAGGACTAGAGGAAATGGAGACCCAGTACTTC.

This clone was detected only a few times. The rearrangement links TRBV7-9 to TRBJ1-1; 9 bases align to TRBD1. Germline loops: CDR1 SEHNR, CDR2 FQNEAQ (reference sequence). Trimming removed 1 base from V and 5 bases from J; junction bases left unmatched: 8. This CDR3 region has 16 residues. CDR3 bases: TGTGCCAGCAGCTTAGTGAGGGGACAGGGAAATACTGAAGCTTTCTTT. Its translation is CASSLVRGQGNTEAFF.

V and J are TRBV4-3 and TRBJ2-7; D possibly corresponds to TRBD1 (5 bases). From germline, CDR1 is LGHNA and CDR2 YSLEER. Trimming took off 4 bases at V and 0 bases at J, with 13 bases between the two ends. The CDR3 is made up of 15 amino acids. In DNA form, the CDR3 reads TGCGCCAGCAGCCCACAGGTGTTGAGCTCCTACGAGCAGTACTTC. It codes for CASSPQVLSSYEQYF.

The rearrangement joins TRBV30 to TRBJ1-2; 7 bases are shared with TRBD1. CDR1 GTSNPN and CDR2 SVGIG come from the germline V gene (reference sequence). Trimming took 3 bases from V and 8 from J; bases not matched to a gene: 6. The CDR3 length is 12 residues. CDR3 sequence: CAWSGLGGGYTF. The CDR3 nucleotides read TGTGCCTGGAGCGGGTTAGGGGGCGGCTACACCTTC.

This clone has more than one count but fewer than ten. This chain links TRBV27 with TRBJ1-6; 7 positions agree with TRBD1. The CDR3 spans 15 residues. CDR1 MNHEY and CDR2 SMNVEV come from the germline V gene (reference sequence). V lost 6 bases and J lost 7; bases outside the gene matches: 9. CDR3: CASSLGTASNSPLHF. Written as DNA, the CDR3 is TGTGCCAGCAGCCTTGGGACAGCCAGCAATTCACCCCTCCACTTT.

The chain is built from TRBV29-1 and TRBJ1-1, with 7 bases aligning to TRBD1. Germline loops: CDR1 SQVTM, CDR2 ANQGSEA. V was pared by 6 bases and J by 3 bases, with 4 bases of the junction left unmatched. CDR3 length: 12 residues. DNA for the CDR3: TGCAGCGTCACAACAGGGGACACTGAAGCTTTCTTT. The encoded protein is CSVTTGDTEAFF.

This clone has a handful of counts. The CDR3 nucleotides are TGTGCCATCAGTGATGGCGGGGGGATTTACAATGAGCAGTTCTTC. Translated: CAISDGGGIYNEQFF. V is TRBV10-3 and J is TRBJ2-1; 8 bases match TRBD2. The CDR3 contains 15 residues. J lost 4 bases, V lost 3 bases, and 5 bases had no gene match. CDR1 is ENHRY, CDR2 SYGVKD, per germline.

The V and J genes are TRBV30 and TRBJ2-5, with 10 bases matching TRBD1. The J segment lost 5 bases and the V segment lost 1 base, leaving 4 bases of the junction unmatched. From germline, CDR1 is GTSNPN and CDR2 SVGIG (reference sequence). The CDR3 length is 14 residues. The CDR3 loop is CAWSGTGGGETQYF. The CDR3 DNA follows: TGTGCCTGGAGTGGGACAGGGGGAGGGGAGACCCAGTACTTC.

The chain employs TRBV7-2 and TRBJ2-6; the D is unclear. The germline gives CDR1 SGHTA, CDR2 FQGNSA. Between the trimmed V and J ends, which lost 9 bases and 0 bases, there was a span of 6 bases. This CDR3 contains 13 residues. The CDR3 is CASRSSGANVLTF. CDR3 DNA: TGTGCCAGTCGGAGCTCTGGGGCCAACGTCCTGACTTTC.

This clone has just a few counts. CDR3 nucleotide sequence: TGTGCCAGCAGCTCTAAGCGGGGGCCTTGGGATACGCAGTATTTT. Its protein product is CASSSKRGPWDTQYF. The chain employs TRBV11-2 and TRBJ2-3; TRBD2 matches at 8 bases. The V gene's germline CDR1 is SGHAT and CDR2 FQNNGV. The CDR3 runs 15 residues. The V segment lost 4 bases and the J segment 6 bases; nucleotides outside the gene matches: 9.

The CDR3 region has the DNA TGCGCCAGCAGCTTGGAGCAGGGGGCCGCCATCGCCTACGAGCAGTACTTC. Translated, it gives CASSLEQGAAIAYEQYF. V is TRBV5-1 and J is TRBJ2-7, with TRBD1 matching 8 bases. Germline lookup yields CDR1 SGHRS and CDR2 YFSETQ. V was pared by 0 bases and J by 2 bases, with 10 bases of the junction left unmatched. The CDR3 spans 17 residues.

This clone was seen only a few times. V gene TRBV28 combines with J gene TRBJ2-7; D may be TRBD2 (6 bases). Trimming left V 5 bases short and J 5 bases short, with 16 bases between. The CDR3 has 14 residues. Germline V gene sequence: CDR1 MDHEN, CDR2 SYDVKM. CDR3 sequence (DNA): TGTGCCAGCAGTCGGGACTCTTGGATCGACGAGCAGTACTTC. Residues: CASSRDSWIDEQYF.

The rearrangement links TRBV30 to TRBJ2-7; no clear D. Between the trimmed V and J ends, which lost 2 bases and 3 bases, there was a span of 11 bases. CDR1 is GTSNPN and CDR2 is SVGIG in the germline V gene (reference sequence). This CDR3 has 13 amino acids. Written as DNA, the CDR3 is TGTGCCTGGAGTCGCGGCCCTCTCTACGAGCAGTACTTC. Its translation is CAWSRGPLYEQYF.

The V and J genes are TRBV6-6 and TRBJ2-4; TRBD1 might be the D (5 bases). V lost 4 bases, J lost 10 bases, and 17 bases lay in between. The CDR3 extends over 14 amino acids. CDR1 is MNHNY and CDR2 is SVGAGI in the germline V gene (reference sequence). The CDR3 here is CASSSALGVEIQYF. The CDR3 DNA follows: TGTGCCAGCAGTTCCGCCTTAGGGGTTGAGATTCAGTACTTC.

The J gene is TRBJ2-7, the V gene TRBV11-3, with 7 bases fitting TRBD1. The CDR3 spans 14 residues. The germline gives CDR1 SGHNT, CDR2 YENEEA. After removal of 5 bases from V and 6 bases from J, the junction contained 10 bases not matched to a gene. CDR3 DNA sequence: TGTGCCAGCAGCATCGACAGGGCTTTCGGCGAGCAGTACTTC. This translates into CASSIDRAFGEQYF.

This chain uses TRBV11-3 with TRBJ2-7; maybe TRBD1 (6 bases). CDR1 is SGHNT, CDR2 YENEEA, per germline. Trimming cost V 5 bases and J 3 bases, with 17 bases left between them. This CDR3 is built from 15 residues. The chain's CDR3 is CASSPTGTSHYEQYF. The CDR3, as DNA: TGTGCCAGCAGCCCGACCGGGACAAGCCACTACGAGCAGTACTTC.

This clone occurred a few times. This chain uses TRBV29-1 with TRBJ2-5, with TRBD2 matching 7 bases. Trimming took 5 bases from V and 4 from J; bases not matched to a gene: 13. CDR1 is SQVTM and CDR2 is ANQGSEA in the germline V gene. The CDR3 length is 15 residues. The DNA of the CDR3 is TGCAGCGTTAAAGGACGTCTAGCGGTCCGAGAGACCCAGTACTTC. This gives the protein CSVKGRLAVRETQYF.

This chain connects TRBV4-3 to TRBJ2-1; 7 bases are a match to TRBD2. The germline CDR1 and CDR2 sequences are LGHNA and YSLEER. The CDR3 extends over 17 amino acids. Trimming cost V 1 base and J 4 bases; bases outside gene matches: 10. CDR3 sequence reads: CASSQGPPRGSYNEQFF. The CDR3 DNA reads TGCGCCAGCAGCCAAGGCCCCCCCCGCGGGAGTTACAATGAGCAGTTCTTC.

The chain links TRBV2 to TRBJ2-2, with TRBD2 identical over 11 bases. V shed 10 bases and J 2 bases; nucleotides not matched to a gene: 6. Germline V gene sequence: CDR1 SNHLY, CDR2 FYNNEI. This CDR3 region has 15 residues. CDR3 sequence: CATHGTSGNTGELFF. In DNA form, the CDR3 reads TGTGCCACCCACGGGACTAGCGGCAACACCGGGGAGCTGTTTTTT.

This sequence joins TRBV2 and TRBJ2-7; D ambiguous. V gave up 6 bases and J gave up 0 bases, with 15 bases separating them. There are 15 residues in the CDR3. Germline V gene data show CDR1 as SNHLY and CDR2 as FYNNEI. DNA of the CDR3: TGTGCCAGCAGAGACAACGCCCTCGGCTCCTACGAGCAGTACTTC. As protein: CASRDNALGSYEQYF.

J is TRBJ2-1 and V is TRBV5-1; weak D call: TRBD1 (6 bases). Per germline, CDR1 SGHRS and CDR2 YFSETQ. The CDR3 covers 16 residues. With 0 bases removed from V and 0 bases from J, the gap between germline ends came to 10 bases. CDR3 sequence: CASSLGADSSYNEQFF. CDR3 bases: TGCGCCAGCAGCTTGGGGGCGGACAGCTCCTACAATGAGCAGTTCTTC.

The chain combines TRBV18 with TRBJ1-2; tentative D call: TRBD1 (5 bases). This CDR3 has 17 amino acids. Deletions cut 0 bases from V and 4 bases from J, with 18 bases between. The germline gives CDR1 KGHSH, CDR2 LQKENI. CDR3 in DNA: TGTGCCAGCTCACCACCGGCGAGCAGGGTTCAGAGCTATGGCTACACCTTC. Translated, it gives CASSPPASRVQSYGYTF.